This note documents a single TCR beta chain sequence. Its target is unknown. Germline V gives CDR1 LNHDA, CDR2 SQIVND (reference sequence). This CDR3 is built from 13 residues. The V segment lost 5 bases and the J segment 5 bases; nucleotides outside the gene matches: 4. The data were taken from a study of T cell responses to AZD1222 COVID-19 vaccine. Study-wide findings and caveats: Across spike, vaccine-associated CD4 TCRs were found, dominant at 160-218 and 743-854.

Using immunoSEQ multiplex PCR, the repertoire was profiled, and TCRdb retains in-frame clones only, with some absent. The sample gives 150,000 or so clones, around 90% of which show up once; around 5.2% is in the top ten. The receptor was isolated from an adult in good health. The chain combines TRBV19 with TRBJ1-2; 8 bases map to TRBD1. The material was peripheral blood, obtained on day 0 of AZD1222 vaccination. The CDR3 DNA is TGTGCCAGTAGTCCCGACAGGGGTTATGGCTACACCTTC. Translated: CASSPDRGYGYTF.